These 27 T cell receptor beta chains share one sample of origin, sequenced in a study of cytomegalovirus exposure and HLA in healthy donors. This table comes from immunoSEQ multiplex PCR, and its TCRdb copy is limited to in-frame clones, with some not included. Of approximately 82,000 clones in the sample, 95% were seen once. The sample taken for sequencing was PBMCs. The source is a young woman in good health and CMV-seronegative.

The rearrangement links TRBV6-5 to TRBJ1-5, with D tentatively TRBD1 (5 bases). The CDR3 sequence is 14 residues long. Trimming cost V 6 bases and J 0 bases, with 9 bases left between them. CDR1 is MNHEY, CDR2 SVGAGI, per germline. CDR3 region: CASRGPYSNQPQHF. CDR3 DNA sequence: TGTGCCAGCAGGGGGCCCTATAGCAATCAGCCCCAGCATTTT.

The chain carries TRBV6-5 and TRBJ2-5; TRBD2 matches at 9 bases. The J segment lost 4 bases and the V segment lost 2 bases, leaving 8 bases of the junction unmatched. The V gene's germline CDR1 is MNHEY and CDR2 SVGAGI. CDR3 length: 16 residues. CDR3 loop: CASSYGREGPRETQYF. CDR3 nucleotides: TGTGCCAGCAGTTACGGGCGGGAGGGCCCTCGAGAGACCCAGTACTTC.

V gene TRBV4-1 combines with J gene TRBJ2-7; 8 nucleotides line up with TRBD1. The V and J ends lost 1 base and 3 bases, in that order; junction bases with no gene match: 2. Germline values: CDR1 MGHRA, CDR2 YSYEKL. The CDR3 runs to 14 residues. The DNA of the CDR3 is TGCGCCAGCAGCCAAGTGGACAGGGACTACGAGCAGTACTTC. The encoded protein is CASSQVDRDYEQYF.

The J gene is TRBJ2-7, the V gene TRBV7-9; possible D gene TRBD2, 6 bases. CDR1 and CDR2 from the germline V gene are SEHNR and FQNEAQ (reference sequence). V was pared by 3 bases and J by 4 bases, with 16 bases between. The CDR3 spans 15 residues. This CDR3 reads CASSFGREPWYEQYF. The DNA for the CDR3 is TGTGCCAGCAGCTTCGGCCGGGAGCCCTGGTACGAGCAGTACTTC.

V usage is TRBV30 and J usage is TRBJ1-3; 7 bases are a match to TRBD1. V trimming: 2 bases; J trimming: 2 bases; junction bases outside the gene matches: 6. The V gene's germline CDR1 is GTSNPN and CDR2 SVGIG (reference sequence). This CDR3 has 15 amino acids. This CDR3 reads CAWSPGDRTGNTIYF. The CDR3 DNA reads TGTGCCTGGAGTCCGGGGGACAGAACTGGAAACACCATATATTTT.

For the CDR3, the DNA is TGTGCCAGCAGACCTCAGGGGAACACCATATATTTT. It translates to CASRPQGNTIYF. The chain links TRBV2 to TRBJ1-3; D is possibly TRBD1 (6 bases). Trimming removed 6 bases from V and 7 bases from J, with 10 bases in between. CDR1 is SNHLY, CDR2 FYNNEI, per germline. The CDR3 sequence is 12 residues long.

This clone was detected once. This chain joins TRBV5-1 and TRBJ1-5; weak D call: TRBD1 (5 bases). The V gene's germline CDR1 is SGHRS and CDR2 YFSETQ. V lost 4 bases, J lost 0 bases, and 23 bases lay in between. This CDR3 has 19 amino acids. Here the CDR3 reads CASSPLAGYDSDSNQPQHF. Here the CDR3 DNA reads TGCGCCAGCAGCCCCTTGGCAGGGTACGATTCCGATAGCAATCAGCCCCAGCATTTT.

This clone is a singleton in its sample. The rearrangement links TRBV2 to TRBJ2-2; D call uncertain. The V end lost 6 bases, the J end lost 3 bases, and 5 bases lay between the germline ends. The CDR3 consists of 12 residues. Germline V gene sequence: CDR1 SNHLY, CDR2 FYNNEI. The CDR3 region is CASSLDTGELFF. In nucleotides, the CDR3 is TGTGCCAGCAGCCTCGACACCGGGGAGCTGTTTTTT.

V gene TRBV9 combines with J gene TRBJ2-1; TRBD2 aligns across 10 bases. Looked up from germline, CDR1 is SGDLS and CDR2 is YYNGEE. After removal of 0 bases from V and 7 bases from J, the junction contained 4 bases not matched to a gene. The CDR3 consists of 15 residues. CDR3 in amino acids: CASSVESGGANEQFF. DNA for the CDR3: TGTGCCAGCAGCGTAGAGAGCGGGGGGGCGAATGAGCAGTTCTTC.

The V gene is TRBV19, the J gene TRBJ1-5; tentative D call: TRBD1 (6 bases). Germline CDR1 is LNHDA and CDR2 is SQIVND (reference sequence). Trimming cost V 6 bases and J 4 bases, with 13 bases left between them. The CDR3 is made up of 14 amino acids. The CDR3 DNA reads as TGTGCCAGTAGGGAACTTCAGGGGAATCAGCCCCAGCATTTT. Its translation: CASRELQGNQPQHF.

The rearrangement joins TRBV18 to TRBJ1-4; D call uncertain. Trimming left V 1 base short and J 8 bases short, with 14 bases between. Looked up from germline, CDR1 is KGHSH and CDR2 is LQKENI. This CDR3 contains 15 residues. CDR3 residues: CASSPQRALEEKLFF. CDR3 nucleotides: TGTGCCAGCTCACCACAGCGGGCCTTGGAGGAAAAACTGTTTTTT.

The genes are TRBV28 and TRBJ2-3; TRBD2 matches at 8 bases. Germline V gene data show CDR1 as MDHEN and CDR2 as SYDVKM. J lost 0 bases, V lost 4 bases, and 15 bases had no gene match. The CDR3 loop spans 19 amino acids. DNA of the CDR3: TGTGCCAGCAGTTCCATACGGGTTAGCGGGGACGGGAGCACAGATACGCAGTATTTT. This translates into CASSSIRVSGDGSTDTQYF.

The chain recombines TRBV27 with TRBJ1-2, with D maybe TRBD1 (5 bases). V was clipped by 5 bases and J by 5 bases, with 9 bases between them. Germline CDR1 and CDR2: MNHEY and SMNVEV (reference sequence). The length of the CDR3 is 12 residues. The CDR3 nucleotides are TGTGCCAGCAGTCCGCAGGGTTATGGCTACACCTTC. It translates to CASSPQGYGYTF.

This chain joins TRBV28 and TRBJ2-7; tentative D call: TRBD2 (6 bases). CDR3 length: 12 residues. Trimming removed 5 bases from V and 9 bases from J, with 14 bases in between. CDR1 MDHEN and CDR2 SYDVKM come from the germline V gene. CDR3 residues: CASSPGTPGQYF. The CDR3 DNA is TGTGCCAGCAGTCCTGGGACTCCCGGGCAGTACTTC.

CDR3 in amino acids: CASSFLMSNQPQHF. CDR3 bases: TGTGCCAGCAGCTTCCTTATGAGCAATCAGCCCCAGCATTTT. This sequence joins TRBV7-2 and TRBJ1-5; D gene uncertain. Deletions cut 3 bases from V and 1 base from J, with 7 bases between. CDR1 is SGHTA and CDR2 is FQGNSA in the germline V gene. The CDR3 has 14 amino acids. The full variable domain, its missing parts supplied by reference TRBV7-2 and TRBJ1-5, is GAGVSQSPSNKVTEKGKDVELRCDPISGHTALYWYRQSLGQGLEFLIYFQGNSAPDKSGLPSDRFSAERTGGSVSTLTIQRTQQEDSAVYLCASSFLMSNQPQHFGDGTRLSIL.

The chain uses TRBV4-1 and TRBJ1-1; D is possibly TRBD1 (5 bases). This CDR3 is 17 amino acids long. Germline V gives CDR1 MGHRA, CDR2 YSYEKL. With 3 bases removed from V and 2 bases from J, the gap between germline ends came to 19 bases. In DNA form, the CDR3 reads TGCGCCAGCAGCCATCCCGCCGGTCGCAGGGTAAACACTGAAGCTTTCTTT. Its translation: CASSHPAGRRVNTEAFF.

This clone was observed a handful of times. The chain couples TRBV9 to TRBJ1-4; 7 bases map to TRBD1. The CDR3 runs to 15 residues. J lost 6 bases, V lost 0 bases, and 5 bases had no gene match. Germline values: CDR1 SGDLS, CDR2 YYNGEE. CDR3: CASSVGGTAYEKLFF. CDR3 DNA sequence: TGTGCCAGCAGCGTAGGAGGGACAGCCTATGAAAAACTGTTTTTT. Using reference TRBV9 and TRBJ1-4 for the parts outside the CDR3, the full variable domain is DSGVTQTPKHLITATGQRVTLRCSPRSGDLSVYWYQQSLDQGLQFLIQYYNGEERAKGNILERFSAQQFPDLHSELNLSSLELGDSALYFCASSVGGTAYEKLFFGSGTQLSVL.

V and J are TRBV4-3 and TRBJ2-1; TRBD2 agrees at 10 bases. Trimming cost V 0 bases and J 5 bases; bases outside gene matches: 1. The CDR3 extends over 15 amino acids. Germline V gives CDR1 LGHNA, CDR2 YSLEER. The CDR3 DNA is TGCGCCAGCAGCCAAGAAACTAGCGGGGACAATGAGCAGTTCTTC. This translates into CASSQETSGDNEQFF.

This chain connects TRBV5-1 to TRBJ2-5; 8 nucleotides agree with TRBD2. The CDR3 runs to 13 residues. Per the germline V gene, CDR1 is SGHRS and CDR2 is YFSETQ. Germline trimming cut 4 bases from V and 5 bases from J; bases unmatched to any gene: 4. CDR3 region: CASSRGGPETQYF. The CDR3, as DNA: TGCGCCAGCAGCCGGGGGGGGCCGGAGACCCAGTACTTC.

CDR3 protein: CASSPRDRPPYGYTF. CDR3 DNA sequence: TGTGCCAGCAGTCCTCGGGACAGGCCCCCCTATGGCTACACCTTC. The genes are TRBV6-5 and TRBJ1-2, with TRBD1 identical over 8 bases. Germline CDR1 and CDR2: MNHEY and SVGAGI. The CDR3 length is 15 residues. The J segment lost 4 bases and the V segment lost 5 bases, leaving 9 bases of the junction unmatched.

V and J are TRBV5-1 and TRBJ1-1; no clear D. The CDR3 extends over 15 amino acids. Trimming left V 1 base short and J 0 bases short, with 10 bases between. CDR1 and CDR2 (germline): SGHRS, YFSETQ. The CDR3 region is CASSLSVSMNTEAFF. CDR3 DNA sequence: TGCGCCAGCAGCTTGTCAGTATCCATGAACACTGAAGCTTTCTTT.

The genes are TRBV7-2 and TRBJ2-2, with 10 bases aligning to TRBD2. The CDR3 has 16 residues. V gave up 2 bases and J gave up 4 bases; unmatched junction bases: 4. CDR1 is SGHTA and CDR2 is FQGNSA in the germline V gene. The CDR3 is CASSLTSGATTGELFF. Here the CDR3 DNA reads TGTGCCAGCAGCTTAACTAGCGGGGCGACCACCGGGGAGCTGTTTTTT.

This chain connects TRBV10-1 to TRBJ2-6, with D perhaps TRBD1 (6 bases). The V end lost 5 bases, the J end lost 3 bases, and 20 bases lay between the germline ends. The CDR3 runs to 18 residues. From germline, CDR1 is WNHNN and CDR2 SYGVQD (reference sequence). Here the CDR3 reads CASSPGQGSLGGANVLTF. The CDR3 DNA reads as TGCGCCAGCAGTCCCGGCCAGGGGTCCCTTGGTGGGGCCAACGTCCTGACTTTC.

The chain recombines TRBV7-9 with TRBJ1-2; 8 bases fit TRBD1. CDR3 length: 16 amino acids. The junction had 5 bases not matched to a gene; V was cut back by 1 base and J by 1 base. Germline V gives CDR1 SEHNR, CDR2 FQNEAQ (reference sequence). The CDR3 nucleotides are TGTGCCAGCAGCTTAGGAGGGACAGGAGATAACTATGGCTACACCTTC. Translating gives CASSLGGTGDNYGYTF.

CDR3 in amino acids: CASSILAEGYEQYF. CDR3 DNA sequence: TGTGCCAGTAGTATCCTAGCGGAGGGGTACGAGCAGTACTTC. The V gene is TRBV19, the J gene TRBJ2-7; 7 bases match TRBD2. The length of the CDR3 is 14 residues. With 3 bases clipped from V and 4 bases from J, the junction kept 6 bases outside the gene matches. CDR1 and CDR2 from the germline V gene are LNHDA and SQIVND (reference sequence).

V gene TRBV10-3 combines with J gene TRBJ1-4; TRBD1 aligns across 8 bases. The CDR3 has 13 residues. Germline V gives CDR1 ENHRY, CDR2 SYGVKD. Trimming at V came to 4 bases and at J to 8 bases, leaving 3 bases not matched to a gene. CDR3 protein: CAISGGTGEKLFF. CDR3 coding DNA: TGTGCCATCAGTGGGGGGACAGGCGAAAAACTGTTTTTT.

The V and J genes are TRBV28 and TRBJ1-2, with TRBD1 matching over 7 bases. This CDR3 comprises 13 residues. Germline CDR1 MDHEN, CDR2 SYDVKM. V shed 9 bases and J 4 bases; nucleotides not matched to a gene: 8. The CDR3 is CASWRGRVYGYTF. For the CDR3, the DNA is TGTGCCAGTTGGAGGGGGCGTGTCTATGGCTACACCTTC.